The 10 T cell receptor beta chains listed next were all sequenced from one sample in a study of CD8 T cells in ankylosing spondylitis. Broader study findings: A TCR beta motif of several highly homologous variants seemed to mark ankylosing spondylitis blood.

For these receptors, no antigen is known. TCRdb passed the 5' RACE reads through MiXCR, listing each CDR3 protein once. Found here are about 330,000 distinct CDR3 sequences, roughly 8% of them singletons; the top ten hold approximately 14%. The sequencing input was blood, either unsorted or a sorted T cell fraction (not recorded which). These receptors were obtained from a male donor with ankylosing spondylitis.

This clonotype was seen a single time. The V and J genes are TRBV2 and TRBJ1-1; D call uncertain. The germline V and J ends were trimmed by 3 bases and 2 bases, with 10 bases remaining between them. This CDR3 comprises 14 residues. The germline V gene has CDR1 SNHLY and CDR2 FYNNEI. The chain's CDR3 is CASSDWQENTEAFF. CDR3 nucleotide sequence: TGTGCCAGCAGTGATTGGCAGGAAAACACTGAAGCTTTCTTT. The whole variable domain, remainder taken from reference TRBV2 and TRBJ1-1, is EPEVTQTPSHQVTQMGQEVILRCVPISNHLYFYWYRQILGQKVEFLVSFYNNEISEKSEIFDDQFSVERPDGSNFTLKIRSTKLEDSAMYFCASSDWQENTEAFFGQGTRLTVV.

This rearrangement joins TRBV4-2 to TRBJ1-5, with D unresolved. Trimming left V 0 bases short and J 5 bases short, with 8 bases between. There are 14 residues in the CDR3. The V gene's germline CDR1 is LGHNA and CDR2 YNFKEQ. This chain's CDR3 is CASSQEGGDQPQHF. The CDR3 bases are TGTGCCAGCAGCCAAGAAGGTGGGGATCAGCCCCAGCATTTT.

This clonotype was recorded at least ten times. The chain joins TRBV9 to TRBJ1-1; weak D call: TRBD1 (6 bases). The V end lost 3 bases, the J end lost 4 bases, and 10 bases lay between the germline ends. The CDR3 loop spans 13 amino acids. Germline CDR1 SGDLS, CDR2 YYNGEE. DNA of the CDR3: TGTGCCAGCAGCGCCACCAGGGGCACTGAAGCTTTCTTT. This sequence encodes CASSATRGTEAFF.

V gene TRBV9 combines with J gene TRBJ2-7, with 10 bases fitting TRBD1. The CDR3 runs to 14 residues. Germline V gene sequence: CDR1 SGDLS, CDR2 YYNGEE. Trimming cost V 0 bases and J 5 bases; bases outside gene matches: 2. The CDR3 DNA sequence: TGTGCCAGCAGCGTAGGGGGGACAGGGGACGAGCAGTACTTC. This translates into CASSVGGTGDEQYF. The entire variable domain, with the rest obtained from reference TRBV9 and TRBJ2-7, is as follows: DSGVTQTPKHLITATGQRVTLRCSPRSGDLSVYWYQQSLDQGLQFLIQYYNGEERAKGNILERFSAQQFPDLHSELNLSSLELGDSALYFCASSVGGTGDEQYFGPGTRLTVT.

The chain employs TRBV28 and TRBJ1-1, with unresolved D. In germline, CDR1 is MDHEN, CDR2 SYDVKM. The V end lost 5 bases, the J end lost 4 bases, and 14 bases lay between the germline ends. The CDR3 loop spans 14 amino acids. CDR3 region: CASSPLPGPTEAFF. CDR3 coding DNA: TGTGCCAGCAGTCCCCTTCCGGGCCCCACTGAAGCTTTCTTT.

This clonotype was found a few times. CDR3 protein: CSARGPAVWGRDEQFF. The DNA of the CDR3 is TGCAGTGCTAGAGGTCCTGCGGTGTGGGGGAGAGATGAGCAGTTCTTC. The chain couples TRBV20-1 to TRBJ2-1; D tentatively fits TRBD1 or TRBD2 (5 bases each). V shed 1 base and J shed 8 bases, with 21 bases lying between them. The germline V gene encodes CDR1 DFQATT and CDR2 SNEGSKA (reference sequence). The CDR3 totals 16 residues.

The chain uses TRBV5-1 and TRBJ2-1, with 8 bases fitting TRBD1. The J segment lost 2 bases and the V segment lost 4 bases, leaving 5 bases of the junction unmatched. The V gene's germline CDR1 is SGHRS and CDR2 YFSETQ. The CDR3 loop spans 15 amino acids. CDR3 bases: TGCGCCAGCAGCGCCGGACAGGGTCCCTACAATGAGCAGTTCTTC. Amino acid sequence: CASSAGQGPYNEQFF. Complete variable domain (other parts from reference TRBV5-1 and TRBJ2-1): KAGVTQTPRYLIKTRGQQVTLSCSPISGHRSVSWYQQTPGQGLQFLFEYFSETQRNKGNFPGRFSGRQFSNSRSEMNVSTLELGDSALYLCASSAGQGPYNEQFFGPGTRLTVL.

This clonotype was recorded many times. This sequence joins TRBV7-6 and TRBJ1-1; D might be TRBD1 (6 bases). Germline loops: CDR1 SGHVS, CDR2 FNYEAQ. This CDR3 spans 14 amino acids. Between the trimmed V and J ends, which lost 0 bases and 2 bases, there was a span of 7 bases. As DNA, the CDR3 is TGTGCCAGCAGCTTAGCGGGACAAAACACTGAAGCTTTCTTT. Translating it yields CASSLAGQNTEAFF.

In its sample, this clonotype was seen a few times. The chain recombines TRBV7-2 with TRBJ2-3, with 8 bases that match TRBD2. The CDR3 is 16 amino acids. The V segment lost 1 base and the J segment 2 bases; nucleotides outside the gene matches: 5. CDR1 is SGHTA and CDR2 is FQGNSA in the germline V gene. The chain's CDR3 is CASSLEVAGITDTQYF. The CDR3, as DNA: TGTGCCAGCAGCTTAGAAGTAGCGGGAATCACAGATACGCAGTATTTT.

The CDR3 region is CASSQDRGYNSPLHF. In DNA form, the CDR3 reads TGTGCCAGCAGCCAGGACAGGGGGTATAATTCACCCCTCCACTTT. The rearrangement links TRBV14 to TRBJ1-6, with 10 bases fitting TRBD1. CDR3 length: 15 amino acids. Losses at the gene ends were 3 bases for V and 4 bases for J; bases not matched to a gene: 0. The germline V gene encodes CDR1 SGHDN and CDR2 FVKESK.